The 13 T cell receptor beta chains in this list originate from one sample, sequenced in a study of blood T cells in healthy people across ages. PCR was performed a second time for about 6 to 11 cycles using a sample-barcoded 5' primer and a J-beta primer mix. TCRdb re-derived calls from the 5' RACE reads in MiXCR, one entry per CDR3 protein. The repertoire holds approximately 1,700,000 distinct CDR3 sequences, approximately 39% seen once, with approximately 22% in the top ten. Sequencing was carried out using blood. These receptors were taken from a human donor in good health.

A few counts support this clonotype. The chain combines TRBV29-1 with TRBJ2-2, with a weak D call TRBD1 (6 bases). CDR3 size: 13 residues. V was cut by 6 bases and J by 4 bases, with 12 bases left in between. CDR1 is SQVTM and CDR2 is ANQGSEA in the germline V gene. The CDR3 bases are TGCAGCGTAGACACAGGGAGCACCGGGGAGCTGTTTTTT. It yields the protein CSVDTGSTGELFF.

This clonotype was recorded a few times. The CDR3 here is CASSFVAGVYNEQFF. For the CDR3, the DNA is TGCGCCAGCAGCTTTGTAGCGGGGGTTTACAATGAGCAGTTCTTC. J is TRBJ2-1 and V is TRBV5-1; 9 nucleotides align to TRBD2. CDR3 length: 15 residues. Losses at the gene ends were 2 bases for V and 4 bases for J; bases not matched to a gene: 4. Germline V CDR1 and CDR2: SGHRS, YFSETQ.

This clonotype was observed at least ten times. The chain has TRBV27 and TRBJ1-1, with D perhaps matching TRBD1 (6 bases). The CDR3 sequence is 13 residues long. The V and J ends lost 4 bases and 2 bases respectively, with 8 bases between them. The germline gives CDR1 MNHEY, CDR2 SMNVEV (reference sequence). The CDR3 reads CASSWTANTEAFF. In DNA, the CDR3 is TGTGCCAGCAGTTGGACAGCCAACACTGAAGCTTTCTTT.

V is TRBV29-1 and J is TRBJ2-1; TRBD1 is a possible D gene (6 bases). Trimming left V 8 bases short and J 6 bases short, with 20 bases between. The germline CDR1 and CDR2 sequences are SQVTM and ANQGSEA. The CDR3 loop spans 14 amino acids. The CDR3 region is CSTETGGLGNEQFF. CDR3 sequence (DNA): TGCAGCACCGAGACAGGCGGATTGGGCAATGAGCAGTTCTTC.

This clonotype came up a few times. The rearrangement joins TRBV4-1 to TRBJ2-5; no reliable D call. The CDR3 contains 16 residues. Germline V gene data show CDR1 as MGHRA and CDR2 as YSYEKL. The V end lost 0 bases, the J end lost 0 bases, and 11 bases lay between the germline ends. In nucleotides, the CDR3 is TGCGCCAGCAGCCAAGATTTTTGGAAGCACCAAGAGACCCAGTACTTC. This codes for CASSQDFWKHQETQYF.

This clonotype was found a few times. The V gene is TRBV10-3, the J gene TRBJ2-1; weak D call: TRBD2 (5 bases). This CDR3 has 15 amino acids. Between the trimmed V and J ends, which lost 0 bases and 4 bases, there was a span of 10 bases. CDR1 ENHRY and CDR2 SYGVKD come from the germline V gene. The CDR3 DNA reads as TGTGCCATCAGTGAGTCCCGGGGAGAATACAATGAGCAGTTCTTC. It translates to CAISESRGEYNEQFF.

In this sample, this clonotype turned up a few times. The rearrangement links TRBV13 to TRBJ1-4; unclear D gene. The CDR3 is made up of 12 amino acids. The germline V gene has CDR1 PRHDT and CDR2 FYEKMQ (reference sequence). Trimming removed 10 bases at V and 6 bases at J, with 12 bases between. Here the CDR3 DNA reads TGTGCCACAAAAGTGGGAGATGAAAAACTGTTTTTT. Its translation is CATKVGDEKLFF.

The J gene is TRBJ2-4, the V gene TRBV20-1, with a tentative D call TRBD2 (6 bases). There are 13 residues in the CDR3. Deletions cut 5 bases from V and 8 bases from J, with 16 bases between. Germline V gene data show CDR1 as DFQATT and CDR2 as SNEGSKA (reference sequence). CDR3 in amino acids: CSARTGVVDIQYF. CDR3 in DNA: TGCAGTGCTCGGACGGGGGTTGTGGACATTCAGTACTTC.

This sequence joins TRBV6-5 and TRBJ2-7; the match to TRBD2 covers 8 bases. The germline V gene encodes CDR1 MNHEY and CDR2 SVGAGI. After removal of 0 bases from V and 6 bases from J, the junction contained 10 bases not matched to a gene. The CDR3 extends over 16 amino acids. This CDR3 is CASSYSDGSGVGEQYF. Here the CDR3 DNA reads TGTGCCAGCAGTTACTCGGATGGTAGCGGGGTAGGCGAGCAGTACTTC.

The J gene is TRBJ2-1, the V gene TRBV7-9, with D unclear. Trimming removed 4 bases at V and 1 base at J, with 11 bases between. The CDR3 extends over 15 amino acids. The germline V gene encodes CDR1 SEHNR and CDR2 FQNEAQ (reference sequence). The CDR3 reads CASSSNRHSYNEQFF. In DNA, the CDR3 is TGTGCCAGCAGCTCCAACAGACATTCCTACAATGAGCAGTTCTTC.

This clonotype was detected a few times. The rearrangement uses TRBV3-1 and TRBJ2-3; TRBD2 matches at 11 bases. The CDR3 extends over 18 amino acids. Germline lookup yields CDR1 LGHDT and CDR2 YNNKEL (reference sequence). V gave up 0 bases and J gave up 0 bases; unmatched junction bases: 5. The CDR3 loop is CASSQETSGDLSTDTQYF. The CDR3 DNA follows: TGTGCCAGCAGCCAAGAGACTAGCGGGGATCTTAGCACAGATACGCAGTATTTT.

This rearrangement joins TRBV7-9 to TRBJ1-4; D may be TRBD1 (5 bases). CDR3 length: 13 residues. Germline lookup yields CDR1 SEHNR and CDR2 FQNEAQ (reference sequence). Deletions cut 3 bases from V and 8 bases from J, with 10 bases between. In nucleotides, the CDR3 is TGTGCCAGCAGCTTTGGCTCAGGGGAAAAACTGTTTTTT. This sequence encodes CASSFGSGEKLFF. The whole variable domain, filled in from reference TRBV7-9 and TRBJ1-4, reads DTGVSQNPRHKITKRGQNVTFRCDPISEHNRLYWYRQTLGQGPEFLTYFQNEAQLEKSRLLSDRFSAERPKGSFSTLEIQRTEQGDSAMYLCASSFGSGEKLFFGSGTQLSVL.

This clonotype was detected only a few times. The genes are TRBV2 and TRBJ2-3, with TRBD2 matching 7 bases. This CDR3 has 15 residues. Germline CDR1 SNHLY, CDR2 FYNNEI. V trimming: 6 bases; J trimming: 4 bases; junction bases outside the gene matches: 10. The CDR3 loop is CASSPWEGTADTQYF. Here the CDR3 DNA reads TGTGCCAGCAGCCCCTGGGAGGGGACGGCAGATACGCAGTATTTT.